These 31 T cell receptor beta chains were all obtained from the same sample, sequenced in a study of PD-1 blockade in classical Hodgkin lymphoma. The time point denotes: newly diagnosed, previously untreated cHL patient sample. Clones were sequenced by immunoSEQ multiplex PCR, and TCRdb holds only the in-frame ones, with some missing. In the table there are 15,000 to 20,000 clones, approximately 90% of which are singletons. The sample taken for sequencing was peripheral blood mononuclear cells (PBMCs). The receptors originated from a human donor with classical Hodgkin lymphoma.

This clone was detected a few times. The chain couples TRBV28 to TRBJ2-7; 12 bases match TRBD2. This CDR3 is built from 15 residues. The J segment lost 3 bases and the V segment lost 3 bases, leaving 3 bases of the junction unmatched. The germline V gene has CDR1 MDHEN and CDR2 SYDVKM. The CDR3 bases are TGTGCCAGCAGTTTGTGGACTAGCGGGAACTACGAGCAGTACTTC. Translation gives CASSLWTSGNYEQYF.

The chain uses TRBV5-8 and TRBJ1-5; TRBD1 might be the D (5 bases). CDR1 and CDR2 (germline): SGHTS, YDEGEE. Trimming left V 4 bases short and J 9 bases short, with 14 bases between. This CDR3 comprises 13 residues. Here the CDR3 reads CASSPYQGSPQHF. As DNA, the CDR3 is TGTGCCAGCAGCCCCTACCAGGGATCGCCCCAGCATTTT.

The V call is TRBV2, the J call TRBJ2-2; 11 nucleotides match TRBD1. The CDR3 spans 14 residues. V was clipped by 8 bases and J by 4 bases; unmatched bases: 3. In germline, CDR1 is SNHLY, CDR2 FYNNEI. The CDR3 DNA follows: TGTGCCAGCGACGGGACAGGGGGCACCGGGGAGCTGTTTTTT. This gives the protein CASDGTGGTGELFF.

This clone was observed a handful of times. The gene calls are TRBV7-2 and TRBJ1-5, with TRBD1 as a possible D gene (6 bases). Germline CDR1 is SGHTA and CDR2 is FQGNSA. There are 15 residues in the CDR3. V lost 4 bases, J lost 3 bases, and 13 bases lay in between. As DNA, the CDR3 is TGTGCCAGCAGCTCCTTAGGACAGCTCAATCAGCCCCAGCATTTT. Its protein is CASSSLGQLNQPQHF.

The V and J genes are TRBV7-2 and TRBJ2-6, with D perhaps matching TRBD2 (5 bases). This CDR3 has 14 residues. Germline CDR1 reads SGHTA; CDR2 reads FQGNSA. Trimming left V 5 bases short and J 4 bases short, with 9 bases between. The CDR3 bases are TGTGCCAGCAGCCGGGATGGCGGGGCCAACGTCCTGACTTTC. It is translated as CASSRDGGANVLTF. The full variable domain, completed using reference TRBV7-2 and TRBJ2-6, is GAGVSQSPSNKVTEKGKDVELRCDPISGHTALYWYRQSLGQGLEFLIYFQGNSAPDKSGLPSDRFSAERTGGSVSTLTIQRTQQEDSAVYLCASSRDGGANVLTFGAGSRLTVL.

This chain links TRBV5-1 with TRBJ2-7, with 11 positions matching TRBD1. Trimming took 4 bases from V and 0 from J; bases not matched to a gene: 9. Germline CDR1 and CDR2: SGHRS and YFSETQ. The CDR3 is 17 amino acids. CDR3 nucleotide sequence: TGCGCCAGCAGCCCAACGATAGGACAGGGGGCCTCCTACGAGCAGTACTTC. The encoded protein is CASSPTIGQGASYEQYF.

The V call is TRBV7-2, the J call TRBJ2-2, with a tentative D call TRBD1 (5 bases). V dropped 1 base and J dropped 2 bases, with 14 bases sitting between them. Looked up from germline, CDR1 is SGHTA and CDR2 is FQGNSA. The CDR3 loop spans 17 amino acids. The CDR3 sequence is CASSLVRVRVNTGELFF. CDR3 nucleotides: TGTGCCAGCAGCTTAGTACGGGTCAGGGTTAACACCGGGGAGCTGTTTTTT. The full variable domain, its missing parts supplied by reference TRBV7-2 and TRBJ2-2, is GAGVSQSPSNKVTEKGKDVELRCDPISGHTALYWYRQSLGQGLEFLIYFQGNSAPDKSGLPSDRFSAERTGGSVSTLTIQRTQQEDSAVYLCASSLVRVRVNTGELFFGEGSRLTVL.

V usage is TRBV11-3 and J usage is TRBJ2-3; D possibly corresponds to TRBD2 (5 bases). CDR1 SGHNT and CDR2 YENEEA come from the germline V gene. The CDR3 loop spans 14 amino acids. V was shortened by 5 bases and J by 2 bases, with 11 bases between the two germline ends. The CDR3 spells CASSPHGDTDTQYF. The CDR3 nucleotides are TGTGCCAGCAGCCCCCACGGGGACACAGATACGCAGTATTTT.

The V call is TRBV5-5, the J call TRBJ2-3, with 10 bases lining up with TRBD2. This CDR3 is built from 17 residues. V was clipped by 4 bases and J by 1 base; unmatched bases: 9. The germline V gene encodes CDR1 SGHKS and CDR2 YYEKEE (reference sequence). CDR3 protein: CASSRGTGTSGTDTQYF. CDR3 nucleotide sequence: TGTGCCAGCAGCCGCGGGACCGGGACTAGCGGCACAGATACGCAGTATTTT. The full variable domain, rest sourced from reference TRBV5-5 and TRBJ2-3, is DAGVTQSPTHLIKTRGQQVTLRCSPISGHKSVSWYQQVLGQGPQFIFQYYEKEERGRGNFPDRFSARQFPNYSSELNVNALLLGDSALYLCASSRGTGTSGTDTQYFGPGTRLTVL.

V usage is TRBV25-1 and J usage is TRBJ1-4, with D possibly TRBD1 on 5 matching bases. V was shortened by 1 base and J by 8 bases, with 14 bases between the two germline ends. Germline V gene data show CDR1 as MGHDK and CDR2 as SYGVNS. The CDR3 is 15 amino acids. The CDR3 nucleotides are TGTGCCAGCAGTGAATCCGGAGGGGCCCGAGAAAAACTGTTTTTT. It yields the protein CASSESGGAREKLFF.

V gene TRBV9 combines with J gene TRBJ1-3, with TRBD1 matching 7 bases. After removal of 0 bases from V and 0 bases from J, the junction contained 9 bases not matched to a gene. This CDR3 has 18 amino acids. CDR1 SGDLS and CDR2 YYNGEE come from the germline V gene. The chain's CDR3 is CASSVGILGQNSGNTIYF. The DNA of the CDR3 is TGTGCCAGCAGCGTAGGAATCCTGGGACAGAACTCTGGAAACACCATATATTTT. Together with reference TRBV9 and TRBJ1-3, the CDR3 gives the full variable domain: DSGVTQTPKHLITATGQRVTLRCSPRSGDLSVYWYQQSLDQGLQFLIQYYNGEERAKGNILERFSAQQFPDLHSELNLSSLELGDSALYFCASSVGILGQNSGNTIYFGEGSWLTVV.

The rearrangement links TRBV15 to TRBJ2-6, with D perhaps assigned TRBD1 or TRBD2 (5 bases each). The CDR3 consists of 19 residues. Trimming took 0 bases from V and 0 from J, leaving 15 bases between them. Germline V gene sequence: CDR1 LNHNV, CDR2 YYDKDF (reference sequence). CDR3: CATSRDNPGPLSGANVLTF. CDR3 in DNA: TGTGCCACCAGCAGAGATAATCCGGGGCCCCTCTCTGGGGCCAACGTCCTGACTTTC.

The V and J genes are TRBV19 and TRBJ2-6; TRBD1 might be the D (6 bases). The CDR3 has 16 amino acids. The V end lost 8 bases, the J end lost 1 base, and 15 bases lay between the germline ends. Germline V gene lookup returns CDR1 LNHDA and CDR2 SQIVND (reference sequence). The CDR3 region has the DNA TGTGCCAGTCGTCGTGAACAGGGATCTGGGGCCAACGTCCTGACTTTC. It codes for CASRREQGSGANVLTF.

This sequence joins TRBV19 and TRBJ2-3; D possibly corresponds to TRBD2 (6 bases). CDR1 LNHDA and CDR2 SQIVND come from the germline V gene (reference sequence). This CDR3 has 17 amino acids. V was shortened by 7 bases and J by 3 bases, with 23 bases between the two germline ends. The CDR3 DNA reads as TGTGCCAGTACCCCACTGAGGGACTCCCGGCCGACAGATACGCAGTATTTT. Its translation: CASTPLRDSRPTDTQYF.

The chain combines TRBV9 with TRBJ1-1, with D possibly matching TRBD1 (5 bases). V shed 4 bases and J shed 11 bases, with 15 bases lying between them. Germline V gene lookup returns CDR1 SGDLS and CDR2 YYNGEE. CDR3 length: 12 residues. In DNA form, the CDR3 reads TGTGCCAGCAGCACATCAGGGTCTCGGGCTTTCTTT. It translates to CASSTSGSRAFF.

The CDR3 sequence is CASSLGWGPRIGNTIYF. CDR3 DNA sequence: TGTGCCAGCAGCCTCGGTTGGGGACCTAGGATTGGAAACACCATATATTTT. This chain connects TRBV9 to TRBJ1-3; tentative D call: TRBD1 (5 bases). Trimming removed 4 bases at V and 3 bases at J, with 20 bases between. Per the germline V gene, CDR1 is SGDLS and CDR2 is YYNGEE. This CDR3 has 17 amino acids.

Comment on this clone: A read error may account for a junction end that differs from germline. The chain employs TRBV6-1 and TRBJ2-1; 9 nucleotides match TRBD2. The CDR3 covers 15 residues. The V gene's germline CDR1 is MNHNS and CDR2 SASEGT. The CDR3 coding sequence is TGTGCCAGCAGGGAAGTAGCGGGAGCGAACAATGAGCAGTTCTTC. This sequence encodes CASREVAGANNEQFF.

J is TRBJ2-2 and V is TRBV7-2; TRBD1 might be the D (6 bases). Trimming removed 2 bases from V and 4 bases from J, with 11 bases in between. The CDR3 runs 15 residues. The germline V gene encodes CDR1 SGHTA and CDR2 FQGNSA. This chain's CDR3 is CASSLNQGSTGELFF. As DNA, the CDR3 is TGTGCCAGCAGCTTAAATCAGGGGAGCACCGGGGAGCTGTTTTTT.

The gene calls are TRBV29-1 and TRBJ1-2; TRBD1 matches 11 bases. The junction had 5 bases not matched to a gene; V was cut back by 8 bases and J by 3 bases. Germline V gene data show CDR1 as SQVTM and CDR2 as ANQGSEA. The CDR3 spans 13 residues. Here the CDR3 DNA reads TGCAGCCCAAGGACAGGGGGCCACTATGGCTACACCTTC. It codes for CSPRTGGHYGYTF.

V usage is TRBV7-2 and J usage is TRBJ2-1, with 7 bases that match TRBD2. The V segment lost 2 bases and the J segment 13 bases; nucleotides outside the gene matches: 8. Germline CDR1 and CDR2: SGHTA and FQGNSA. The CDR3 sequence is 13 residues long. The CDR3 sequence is CASSLREGTAQFF. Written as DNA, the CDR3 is TGTGCCAGCAGCTTAAGGGAGGGGACGGCTCAGTTCTTC.

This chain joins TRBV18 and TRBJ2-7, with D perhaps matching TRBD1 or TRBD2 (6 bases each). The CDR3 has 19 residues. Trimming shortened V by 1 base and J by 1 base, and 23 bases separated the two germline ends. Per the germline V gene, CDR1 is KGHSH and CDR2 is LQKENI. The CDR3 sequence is CASSPLGGGVGQISYEQYF. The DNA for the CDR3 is TGTGCCAGCTCACCACTCGGGGGCGGGGTAGGACAGATATCCTACGAGCAGTACTTC.

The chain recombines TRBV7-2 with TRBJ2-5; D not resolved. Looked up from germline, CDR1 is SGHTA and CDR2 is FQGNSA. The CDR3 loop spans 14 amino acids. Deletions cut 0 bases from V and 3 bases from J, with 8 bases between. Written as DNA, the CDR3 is TGTGCCAGCAGCTTAGCGGTGGCAGAAGAGACCCAGTACTTC. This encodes CASSLAVAEETQYF. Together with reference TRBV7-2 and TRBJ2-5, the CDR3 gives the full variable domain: GAGVSQSPSNKVTEKGKDVELRCDPISGHTALYWYRQSLGQGLEFLIYFQGNSAPDKSGLPSDRFSAERTGGSVSTLTIQRTQQEDSAVYLCASSLAVAEETQYFGPGTRLLVL.

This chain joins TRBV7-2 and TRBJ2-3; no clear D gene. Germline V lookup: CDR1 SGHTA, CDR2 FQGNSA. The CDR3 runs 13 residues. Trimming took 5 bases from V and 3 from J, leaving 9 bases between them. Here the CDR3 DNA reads TGTGCCAGCAGCCCAAGCAGGACAGATACGCAGTATTTT. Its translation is CASSPSRTDTQYF. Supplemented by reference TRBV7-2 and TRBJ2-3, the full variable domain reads GAGVSQSPSNKVTEKGKDVELRCDPISGHTALYWYRQSLGQGLEFLIYFQGNSAPDKSGLPSDRFSAERTGGSVSTLTIQRTQQEDSAVYLCASSPSRTDTQYFGPGTRLTVL.

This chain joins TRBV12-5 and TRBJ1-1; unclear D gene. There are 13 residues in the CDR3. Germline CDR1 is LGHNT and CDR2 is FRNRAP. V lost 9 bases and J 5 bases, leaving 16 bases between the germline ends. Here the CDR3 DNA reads TGTGCTAGCGCCCCTTTTCGGGGAACTGAAGCTTTCTTT. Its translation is CASAPFRGTEAFF.

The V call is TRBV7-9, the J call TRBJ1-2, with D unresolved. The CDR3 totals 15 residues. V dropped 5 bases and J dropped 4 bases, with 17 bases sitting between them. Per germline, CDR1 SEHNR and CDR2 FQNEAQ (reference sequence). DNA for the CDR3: TGTGCCAGCAGCCGCGAAAATCCGGGCCGCTATGGCTACACCTTC. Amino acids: CASSRENPGRYGYTF.

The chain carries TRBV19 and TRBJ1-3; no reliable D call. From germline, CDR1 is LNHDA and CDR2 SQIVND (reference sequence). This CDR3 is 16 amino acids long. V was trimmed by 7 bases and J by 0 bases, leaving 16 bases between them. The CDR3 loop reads CASMGWSFRSGNTIYF. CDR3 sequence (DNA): TGTGCCAGTATGGGGTGGAGTTTTCGCTCTGGAAACACCATATATTTT.

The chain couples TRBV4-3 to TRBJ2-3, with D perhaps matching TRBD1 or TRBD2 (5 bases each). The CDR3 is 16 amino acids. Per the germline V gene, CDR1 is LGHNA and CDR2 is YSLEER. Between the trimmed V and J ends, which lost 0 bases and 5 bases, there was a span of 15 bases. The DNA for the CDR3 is TGCGCCAGCAGCCAAGACCCGGGAAATGGGGGAGATACGCAGTATTTT. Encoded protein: CASSQDPGNGGDTQYF.

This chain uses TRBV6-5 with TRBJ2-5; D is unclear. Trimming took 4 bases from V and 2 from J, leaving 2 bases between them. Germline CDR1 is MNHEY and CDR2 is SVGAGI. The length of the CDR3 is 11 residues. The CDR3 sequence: CASSSQETQYF. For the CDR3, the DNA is TGTGCCAGCAGTTCTCAAGAGACCCAGTACTTC.

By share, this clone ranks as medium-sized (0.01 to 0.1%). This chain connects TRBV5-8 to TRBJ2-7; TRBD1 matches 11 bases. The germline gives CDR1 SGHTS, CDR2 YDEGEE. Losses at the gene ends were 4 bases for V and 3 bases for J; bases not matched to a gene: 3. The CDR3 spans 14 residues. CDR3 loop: CASSPGQGVYEQYF. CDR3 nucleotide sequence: TGTGCCAGCAGCCCGGGACAGGGGGTCTACGAGCAGTACTTC.

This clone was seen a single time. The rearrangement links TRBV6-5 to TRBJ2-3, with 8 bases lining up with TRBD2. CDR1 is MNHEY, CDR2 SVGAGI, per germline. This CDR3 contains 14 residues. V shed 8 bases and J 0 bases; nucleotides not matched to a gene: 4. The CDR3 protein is CASRKRESTDTQYF. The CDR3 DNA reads TGTGCCAGCCGAAAGCGGGAGAGCACAGATACGCAGTATTTT.

CDR3 residues: CASSGRDRGRTEAFF. CDR3 DNA sequence: TGTGCCAGCAGTGGCAGGGACAGGGGGCGGACTGAAGCTTTCTTT. The chain recombines TRBV25-1 with TRBJ1-1, with 12 positions matching TRBD1. The germline V gene encodes CDR1 MGHDK and CDR2 SYGVNS. V was pared by 4 bases and J by 5 bases, with 5 bases of the junction left unmatched. The CDR3 is 15 amino acids.